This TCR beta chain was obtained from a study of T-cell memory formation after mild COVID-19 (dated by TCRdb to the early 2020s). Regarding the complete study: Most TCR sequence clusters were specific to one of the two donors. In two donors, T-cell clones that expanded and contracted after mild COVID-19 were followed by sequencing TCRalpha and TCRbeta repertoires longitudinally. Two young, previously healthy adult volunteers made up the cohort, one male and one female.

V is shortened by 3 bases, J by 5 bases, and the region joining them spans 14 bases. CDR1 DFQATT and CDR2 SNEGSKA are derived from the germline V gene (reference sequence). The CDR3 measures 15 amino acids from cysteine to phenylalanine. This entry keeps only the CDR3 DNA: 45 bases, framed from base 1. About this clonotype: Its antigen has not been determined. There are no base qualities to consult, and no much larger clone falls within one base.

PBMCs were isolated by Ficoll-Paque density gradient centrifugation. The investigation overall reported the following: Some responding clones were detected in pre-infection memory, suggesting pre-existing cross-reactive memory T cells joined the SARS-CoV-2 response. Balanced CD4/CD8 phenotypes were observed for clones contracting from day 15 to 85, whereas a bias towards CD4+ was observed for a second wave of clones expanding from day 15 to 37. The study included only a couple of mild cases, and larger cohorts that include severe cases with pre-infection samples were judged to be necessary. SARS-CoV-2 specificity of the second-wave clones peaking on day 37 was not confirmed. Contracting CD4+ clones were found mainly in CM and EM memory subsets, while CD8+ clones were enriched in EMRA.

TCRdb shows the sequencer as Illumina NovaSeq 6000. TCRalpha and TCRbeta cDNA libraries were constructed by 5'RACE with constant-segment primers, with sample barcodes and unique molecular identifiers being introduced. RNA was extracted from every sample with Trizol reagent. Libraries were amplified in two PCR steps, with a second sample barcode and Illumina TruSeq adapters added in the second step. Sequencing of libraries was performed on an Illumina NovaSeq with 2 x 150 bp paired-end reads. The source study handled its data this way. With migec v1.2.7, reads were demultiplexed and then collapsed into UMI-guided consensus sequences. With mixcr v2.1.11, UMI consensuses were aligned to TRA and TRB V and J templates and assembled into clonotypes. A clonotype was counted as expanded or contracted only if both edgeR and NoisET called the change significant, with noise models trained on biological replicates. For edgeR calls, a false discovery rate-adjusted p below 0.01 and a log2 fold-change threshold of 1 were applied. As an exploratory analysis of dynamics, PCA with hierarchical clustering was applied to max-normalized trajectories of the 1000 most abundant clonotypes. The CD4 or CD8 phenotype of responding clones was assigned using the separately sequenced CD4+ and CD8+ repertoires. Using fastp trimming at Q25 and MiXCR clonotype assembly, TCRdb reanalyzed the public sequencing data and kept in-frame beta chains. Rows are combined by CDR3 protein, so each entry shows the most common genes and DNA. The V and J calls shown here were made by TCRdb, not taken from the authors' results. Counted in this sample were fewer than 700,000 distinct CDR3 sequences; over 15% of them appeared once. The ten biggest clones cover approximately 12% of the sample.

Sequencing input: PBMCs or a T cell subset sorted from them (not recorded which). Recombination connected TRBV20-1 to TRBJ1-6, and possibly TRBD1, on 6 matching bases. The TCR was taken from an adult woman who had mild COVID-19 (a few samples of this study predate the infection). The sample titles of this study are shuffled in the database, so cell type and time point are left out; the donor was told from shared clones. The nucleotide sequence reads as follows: TGCAGTGCTAGGAGCGGGGGGCGCGATAATTCACCCCTCCACTTT. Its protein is CSARSGGRDNSPLHF.